A selection of T cell receptor beta chains follows, all from one sample in a study of identical twins. A single record per CDR3 protein comes from TCRdb applying MiXCR to the 5' RACE reads. The sample gives roughly 690,000 distinct CDR3 sequences, 21% of which show up once; around 4.5% is in the top ten. The sample was also reused in another study, on T cells expressing NK-cell markers.

Source material: PBMCs. The receptors come from a woman aged 18-29 years in good health. Each CDR3 is given with its conserved first and last residue. Each record gives: clone size, D gene, J gene, V gene, CDR3 DNA, CDR3 protein. D genes are given only for firm matches. Clone size is stated in some rows and not others, as once, few, many or a class when expanded.

few | NA | TRBJ2-2 | TRBV12-3/TRBV12-4 | TGTGCCAGCAGTCCATTAACCAACACCGGGGAGCTGTTTTTT | CASSPLTNTGELFF
many | NA | TRBJ2-5 | TRBV11-2 | TGTGCCAGCAGCTTATTGGACGGGAGTTTGGAGACCCAGTACTTC | CASSLLDGSLETQYF
NA | NA | TRBJ2-7 | TRBV6-1 | TGTGCCAGCAGTCTTACCGCACAGGGATACGAGCAGTACTTC | CASSLTAQGYEQYF
once | TRBD2 | TRBJ2-1 | TRBV7-8 | TGTGCCAGCAGCTTAAGGCGGGAGGGCCGTCATGAGCAGTTCTTC | CASSLRREGRHEQFF
NA | TRBD1 | TRBJ2-2 | TRBV7-2 | TGTGCCAGCAGCTTAGGGGACCGACAGGGTAGGAAGCTGTTTTTT | CASSLGDRQGRKLFF
NA | NA | TRBJ2-7 | TRBV5-6 | TGTGCCAGCAGCTTGGCCATCGAGCAGTACTTC | CASSLAIEQYF
many | TRBD1 | TRBJ1-2 | TRBV4-1 | TGCGCCAGCAGCCCTTCCCAGGGGGGGGTGGGCTACACCTTC | CASSPSQGGVGYTF
NA | NA | TRBJ2-3 | TRBV27 | TGTGCCAGCAGTCCTCGGTCGTCTAGCACAGATACGCAGTATTTT | CASSPRSSSTDTQYF
NA | NA | TRBJ2-5 | TRBV6-1 | TGTGCCAGCAGCCGCACCGGGACTGTCACCTCGGAGACCCAGTACTTC | CASSRTGTVTSETQYF
few | TRBD2 | TRBJ2-1 | TRBV13 | TGTGCCAGCAGCTTAGAGGGACTAGGGGGCAATGAGCAGTTCTTC | CASSLEGLGGNEQFF
many | NA | TRBJ1-6 | TRBV20-1 | TGCAGTGCTAGAGATTTAGGGAGATATCAGTCACCCCTCCACTTT | CSARDLGRYQSPLHF
NA | TRBD2 | TRBJ2-7 | TRBV20-1 | TGCAGTGCTAGGGTGACTAGCGGACCTTGGGAGCAGTACTTC | CSARVTSGPWEQYF
few | NA | TRBJ1-3 | TRBV12-3/TRBV12-4 | TGTGCCAGCAGTTTCGTGGTATCTGGAAACACCATATATTTT | CASSFVVSGNTIYF
few | NA | TRBJ1-1 | TRBV29-1 | TGCAGCGTTATCCAGGGATTTGCTGAAGCTTTCTTT | CSVIQGFAEAFF
NA | TRBD1 | TRBJ1-4 | TRBV15 | TGTGCCACCAGCAGAGTAGGGACAGGGAGTGAAAAACTGTTTTTT | CATSRVGTGSEKLFF
NA | TRBD2 | TRBJ2-3 | TRBV20-1 | TGCAGCCTGTCGTTTAGCGGGAGGACAGATACGCAGTATTTT | CSLSFSGRTDTQYF
few | TRBD2 | TRBJ2-5 | TRBV6-2/TRBV6-3 | TGTGCCAGCAGTCCTATTGGGCGGGAGGGCCGAGAGACCCAGTACTTC | CASSPIGREGRETQYF
many | NA | TRBJ2-1 | TRBV10-2 | TGCGCCAGCAGTGGGACACGACTACCGCGACAGTCTAATGAGCAGTTCTTC | CASSGTRLPRQSNEQFF
NA | TRBD1 | TRBJ2-1 | TRBV15 | TGTGCCACCAGCAGAGATCGGGAGACAGGGGTTTACAATGAGCAGTTCTTC | CATSRDRETGVYNEQFF
many | NA | TRBJ2-1 | TRBV5-6 | TGTGCCACAAGCCCCCATGGGGGGGGGCGAGGTTCTATGAATGAGCAGTTCTTC | CATSPHGGGRGSMNEQFF
NA | TRBD2 | TRBJ2-1 | TRBV20-1 | TGCAGTGCTGTGACTCTAGCGGGACTTAGGGATGAGCAGTTCTTC | CSAVTLAGLRDEQFF
NA | NA | TRBJ2-5 | TRBV7-2 | TGTGCCAGCAACTCCTATAACGGTCAAGAGACCCAGTACTTC | CASNSYNGQETQYF
few | TRBD1 | TRBJ1-1 | TRBV12-3/TRBV12-4 | TGTGCCAGCACCGGAAGACAGGGGAACACTGAAGCTTTCTTT | CASTGRQGNTEAFF
few | NA | TRBJ2-5 | TRBV24-1 | TGTGCCACCAGTCACGGGGCCGTTGAGACCCAGTACTTC | CATSHGAVETQYF
few | TRBD2 | TRBJ2-1 | TRBV4-2 | TGTGCCAGCAGCCCGACGACTAGCGGGGGGGCCGATGAGCAGTTCTTC | CASSPTTSGGADEQFF
few | NA | TRBJ2-7 | TRBV30 | TGTGCCTGGAGTAAAGGACAGCACTACTACGAGCAGTACTTC | CAWSKGQHYYEQYF
few | NA | TRBJ2-7 | TRBV6-5 | TGTGCCAGCAGTTACTTCCCTGGAGGGATCTACGAGCAGTACTTC | CASSYFPGGIYEQYF
NA | NA | TRBJ2-1 | TRBV20-1 | TGCAGTGCTAGGGCGAGGGGCAATGAGCAGTTCTTC | CSARARGNEQFF
NA | NA | TRBJ1-2 | TRBV18 | TGTGCCAGCTCAGTGGGAACAGCGGCTAACTATGGCTACACCTTC | CASSVGTAANYGYTF
many | TRBD2 | TRBJ2-1 | TRBV20-1 | TGCAGTGCTGTCCCCAAGCGGGGGCAGTTCTTC | CSAVPKRGQFF
few | TRBD1 | TRBJ2-1 | TRBV4-3 | TGCGCCAGCAGCCAAGAGAGGTGGGACAGGGCGGGCAATGAGCAGTTCTTC | CASSQERWDRAGNEQFF
few | NA | TRBJ2-3 | TRBV12-3/TRBV12-4 | TGTGCCAGCAGGGCCTTCCGGGACGCATCCACAGATACGCAGTATTTT | CASRAFRDASTDTQYF
many | NA | TRBJ2-7 | TRBV10-3 | TGTGCCATCAGTGCAAACTACGAGCAGTACTTC | CAISANYEQYF
NA | TRBD2 | TRBJ2-7 | TRBV5-1 | TGCGCCAGCAGCAGTAGGGGACTAGAGTTGGCCGAGCAGTACTTC | CASSSRGLELAEQYF
NA | TRBD2 | TRBJ2-7 | TRBV20-1 | TGCAGTGTGGGTCTAGCGGGGTTCGACGAGCAGTACTTC | CSVGLAGFDEQYF
few | TRBD1 | TRBJ2-1 | TRBV20-1 | TGCAGTGCTAGAGGGGGACAGGGGAGCGGTGAGCAGTTCTTC | CSARGGQGSGEQFF
many | NA | TRBJ2-1 | TRBV20-1 | TGCAGTGCTAGTCGCGGGACGGCGGGTGAGCAGTTCTTC | CSASRGTAGEQFF
many | TRBD1 | TRBJ2-3 | TRBV7-2 | TGTGCCAGCAGCCCGGGACAGACGCAGTATTTT | CASSPGQTQYF
NA | NA | TRBJ2-5 | TRBV3-1 | TGTGCCAGCAGCCAAAGACGGAGAGAGACCCAGTACTTC | CASSQRRRETQYF
few | TRBD1 | TRBJ2-7 | TRBV7-2 | TGTGCCAGCAGCTTAACAACGACAGGGCTCTCCTACGAGCAGTACTTC | CASSLTTTGLSYEQYF
few | TRBD2 | TRBJ2-1 | TRBV12-5 | TGTGCTAGTGGTTTCCCGACCCTAGCGGGGGGCAGGGATGAGCAGTTCTTC | CASGFPTLAGGRDEQFF
few | TRBD1 | TRBJ1-4 | TRBV7-9 | TGTGCCAGCAGCCAGGACAGGGCTTATAATGAAAAACTGTTTTTT | CASSQDRAYNEKLFF
NA | NA | TRBJ2-5 | TRBV12-3/TRBV12-4 | TGTGCCAGCAGTACCCAGACAGGTTGCGAAGAGACCCAGTACTTC | CASSTQTGCEETQYF
few | NA | TRBJ2-4 | TRBV20-1 | TGCAGTGCTGACTCAATGACCAAAAACATTCAGTACTTC | CSADSMTKNIQYF
NA | NA | TRBJ2-5 | TRBV6-2/TRBV6-3 | TGTGCCAGCAGTTATAACTCCCAAGAGACCCAGTACTTC | CASSYNSQETQYF
NA | NA | TRBJ1-1 | TRBV29-1 | TGCAGCGTTGACAGCCAGGGTACAGACACTGAAGCTTTCTTT | CSVDSQGTDTEAFF
few | NA | TRBJ2-7 | TRBV5-5 | TGTGCCAGCAGCCTCTACCTGGGGGCATCCTCCTACGAGCAGTACTTC | CASSLYLGASSYEQYF
NA | TRBD2 | TRBJ2-5 | TRBV20-1 | TGCAGTGCTCCCCCACGGGTTAGCGGGAGTGGTGAGACCCAGTACTTC | CSAPPRVSGSGETQYF
many | TRBD1 | TRBJ2-7 | TRBV10-3 | TGTGCCATCAGCCTTGGACAGGGTCCAGACTACGAGCAGTACTTC | CAISLGQGPDYEQYF
NA | TRBD2 | TRBJ2-1 | TRBV6-2/TRBV6-3 | TGTGCCAGCAGTTATGGACTAGCGGGAGGGATCCGTAAGAACAATGAGCAGTTCTTC | CASSYGLAGGIRKNNEQFF